Listed here are 28 T cell receptor beta chains from one sample, sequenced in a study of Graves' ophthalmopathy and Graves' hyperthyroidism. RNA transcripts provided the template for amplifying TCR beta CDR3 regions. HTBI primers were used in a first-round RT-PCR, which preceded a second-round multiplex PCR. TCRdb called the multiplex PCR reads again in MiXCR, with one record for every CDR3 protein. The sample holds 450,000 to 600,000 distinct CDR3 sequences, 39% seen once. The sample taken for sequencing was peripheral blood or thyroid tissue (not recorded which). All receptors come from an adult man with Graves' hyperthyroidism.

This clonotype was recorded at least ten times. The genes are TRBV5-1 and TRBJ1-1, with D hard to call. This CDR3 is 14 amino acids long. Germline CDR1 SGHRS, CDR2 YFSETQ. The V end lost 2 bases, the J end lost 0 bases, and 8 bases lay between the germline ends. The CDR3 DNA is TGCGCCAGCAGCTTTGGCCCAGTGAACACTGAAGCTTTCTTT. Its protein product is CASSFGPVNTEAFF.

This clonotype was detected many times. The rearrangement links TRBV5-8 to TRBJ1-5, with D unresolved. This CDR3 is built from 13 residues. Trimming took off 0 bases at V and 9 bases at J, with 10 bases between the two ends. Germline V CDR1 and CDR2: SGHTS, YDEGEE. The DNA of the CDR3 is TGTGCCAGCAGCTTGGCGGCTTTATGGCCCCAGCATTTT. Its translation: CASSLAALWPQHF.

The chain couples TRBV2 to TRBJ1-5; D is unclear. The CDR3 spans 14 residues. V dropped 4 bases and J dropped 7 bases, with 14 bases sitting between them. CDR1 and CDR2 from the germline V gene are SNHLY and FYNNEI. CDR3 in amino acids: CASSADQGRQPQHF. In DNA, the CDR3 is TGTGCCAGCAGTGCAGACCAAGGGAGACAGCCCCAGCATTTT.

This clonotype was recorded only once. The genes are TRBV9 and TRBJ2-5; D gene uncertain. V was shortened by 7 bases and J by 5 bases, with 27 bases between the two germline ends. Germline V gives CDR1 SGDLS, CDR2 YYNGEE. The CDR3 totals 17 residues. The CDR3 loop reads CASSPLLAPRGQETQYF. The CDR3 DNA follows: TGTGCCAGCTCACCACTGTTGGCTCCAAGAGGTCAGGAGACCCAGTACTTC.

This clonotype was seen many times. As DNA, the CDR3 is TGTGCCATCAGTGACCTACCCCCTTCGGACAGGTCCGAGCAGTACTTC. Amino acid sequence: CAISDLPPSDRSEQYF. This chain links TRBV10-3 with TRBJ2-7, with 7 positions matching TRBD1. Germline trimming cut 3 bases from V and 6 bases from J; bases unmatched to any gene: 14. Germline assignment: CDR1 ENHRY and CDR2 SYGVKD. The CDR3 is made up of 16 amino acids.

This clonotype was found a few times. V and J are TRBV19 and TRBJ2-5; D perhaps matches TRBD2 (5 bases). The last part of the DNA fits TRBJ2-1 better; the J call may be wrong. Germline V gene data show CDR1 as LNHDA and CDR2 as SQIVND (reference sequence). This CDR3 region has 13 residues. The CDR3 loop is CASSIEGYNEQFF. The CDR3 bases are TGTGCCAGTAGTATTGAGGGATACAATGAGCAGTTCTTC.

This clonotype was picked up many times. The rearrangement uses TRBV7-2 and TRBJ1-4, with D possibly matching TRBD1 (6 bases). Germline lookup yields CDR1 SGHTA and CDR2 FQGNSA. CDR3 length equals 15 residues. The ends were cut back, 0 bases at V and 8 bases at J, with 13 bases in the middle. CDR3 amino acids: CASSLAFGDKEKLFF. In nucleotides, the CDR3 is TGTGCCAGCAGCTTAGCGTTTGGGGACAAAGAAAAACTGTTTTTT.

The chain joins TRBV11-1 to TRBJ2-3; TRBD2 matches 10 bases. The CDR3 runs to 16 residues. V lost 3 bases to trimming and J lost 2 bases; unmatched junction nucleotides: 5. Germline V gene lookup returns CDR1 SGHAT and CDR2 FQDESV (reference sequence). Here the CDR3 DNA reads TGTGCCAGCAGCTTGTGGACTAGCGGAGTCACAGATACGCAGTATTTT. This sequence encodes CASSLWTSGVTDTQYF. The whole variable domain, filled in from reference TRBV11-1 and TRBJ2-3, reads EAEVAQSPRYKITEKSQAVAFWCDPISGHATLYWYRQILGQGPELLVQFQDESVVDDSQLPKDRFSAERLKGVDSTLKIQPAELGDSAMYLCASSLWTSGVTDTQYFGPGTRLTVL.

This chain connects TRBV7-9 to TRBJ2-2, with TRBD1 matching over 7 bases. Trimming at V came to 4 bases and at J to 5 bases, leaving 7 bases not matched to a gene. CDR1 is SEHNR, CDR2 FQNEAQ, per germline (reference sequence). The CDR3 length is 15 residues. The CDR3 region is CASSSITGETGELFF. CDR3 coding DNA: TGTGCCAGCAGCTCAATTACAGGGGAAACCGGGGAGCTGTTTTTT.

This clonotype was observed at least ten times. This sequence joins TRBV10-1 and TRBJ2-5; TRBD1 matches at 8 bases. Germline V gene data show CDR1 as WNHNN and CDR2 as SYGVQD (reference sequence). The V and J ends lost 3 bases and 5 bases, in that order; junction bases with no gene match: 8. This CDR3 is built from 15 residues. CDR3 sequence (DNA): TGCGCCAGCAGTGAAGGGAAGGACAGGGATGAGACCCAGTACTTC. The encoded protein is CASSEGKDRDETQYF.

This clonotype was seen once. The junction does not match germline at one end; this may be a read error. This sequence joins TRBV10-3 and TRBJ2-5; D gene ambiguous. This CDR3 has 15 amino acids. Germline lookup yields CDR1 ENHRY and CDR2 SYGVKD. The CDR3 bases are TGTGCCAGCAGTGAAACCCCCGCCAGATGGGAGACCCAGTACTTC. Its protein product is CASSETPARWETQYF.

This clonotype was detected ten times or more. This chain joins TRBV19 and TRBJ2-2, with a tentative D call TRBD2 (5 bases). Looked up from germline, CDR1 is LNHDA and CDR2 is SQIVND (reference sequence). The ends were cut back, 5 bases at V and 3 bases at J, with 10 bases in the middle. The CDR3 extends over 14 amino acids. CDR3 sequence (DNA): TGTGCCAGTAGTCTCCTAGCCCACACCGGGGAGCTGTTTTTT. It encodes CASSLLAHTGELFF.

In its sample, this clonotype was seen once. Being one base from a much bigger clone, this may be a read error. The chain joins TRBV7-9 to TRBJ2-7; the match to TRBD2 covers 13 bases. This CDR3 spans 15 amino acids. Germline-derived CDR1 and CDR2 are SEHNR and FQNEAQ (reference sequence). In DNA form, the CDR3 reads TGTGCCAGCAGCTTAGGCAGGACTAGCGGGAGCGAGCAGCACTTC. It codes for CASSLGRTSGSEQHF.

This clonotype has at least ten counts. V is TRBV29-1 and J is TRBJ1-1, with D possibly matching TRBD1 (5 bases). CDR3 length: 15 amino acids. Germline V gene data show CDR1 as SQVTM and CDR2 as ANQGSEA. V was shortened by 6 bases and J by 1 base, with 18 bases between the two germline ends. CDR3 in DNA: TGCAGCGTCGCCGACAGCCGATATGGGAACACTGAAGCTTTCTTT. Translation: CSVADSRYGNTEAFF.

This clonotype was counted at least ten times. J is TRBJ1-2 and V is TRBV6-5, with D perhaps TRBD1 (6 bases). The germline gives CDR1 MNHEY, CDR2 SVGAGI. Trimming shortened V by 0 bases and J by 9 bases, and 17 bases separated the two germline ends. The length of the CDR3 is 15 residues. CDR3 nucleotides: TGTGCCAGCAGTTACTCGCCCAGGGGCCTCGCAAGCTACACCTTC. Translating gives CASSYSPRGLASYTF.

This clonotype was recorded at least ten times. The chain couples TRBV11-2 to TRBJ1-1, with TRBD1 matching over 8 bases. After removal of 1 base from V and 11 bases from J, the junction contained 9 bases not matched to a gene. This CDR3 is 14 amino acids long. Germline CDR1 SGHAT, CDR2 FQNNGV. The chain's CDR3 is CASSLGGQGMRAFF. The CDR3, as DNA: TGTGCCAGCAGCTTAGGCGGACAGGGAATGCGGGCTTTCTTT.

The sample holds many counts of this clonotype. The chain combines TRBV10-3 with TRBJ2-7; no clear D gene. The CDR3 loop spans 16 amino acids. CDR1 and CDR2 (germline): ENHRY, SYGVKD. The V gene lost 4 bases and the J gene lost 4 bases, with 20 bases spanning the gap. CDR3 sequence reads: CAISGPNKSPLYEQYF. In DNA form, the CDR3 reads TGTGCCATCAGTGGACCGAACAAATCCCCCTTATACGAGCAGTACTTC.

This clonotype was observed at least ten times. This chain joins TRBV7-6 and TRBJ2-2, with TRBD2 identical over 11 bases. Germline CDR1 and CDR2: SGHVS and FNYEAQ. The CDR3 has 16 amino acids. The trim removed 4 bases at V and 4 bases at J, leaving 5 bases unmatched. CDR3 loop: CASSSRLAGITGELFF. CDR3 nucleotides: TGTGCCAGCAGCTCCAGACTAGCGGGAATCACCGGGGAGCTGTTTTTT.

The V and J genes are TRBV3-1 and TRBJ1-6, with 7 bases that match TRBD1. Germline values: CDR1 LGHDT, CDR2 YNNKEL (reference sequence). J lost 14 bases, V lost 1 base, and 11 bases had no gene match. The CDR3 has 15 amino acids. In DNA form, the CDR3 reads TGTGCCAGCAGCCAAGGTCTGGGACAGCGTCTCTCCCTCCACTTT. Amino acids: CASSQGLGQRLSLHF. The full variable domain, completed using reference TRBV3-1 and TRBJ1-6, is DTAVSQTPKYLVTQMGNDKSIKCEQNLGHDTMYWYKQDSKKFLKIMFSYNNKELIINETVPNRFSPKSPDKAHLNLHINSLELGDSAVYFCASSQGLGQRLSLHFGNGTRLTVT.

The chain carries TRBV7-9 and TRBJ2-5; 11 nucleotides agree with TRBD2. This CDR3 region has 16 residues. V lost 5 bases to trimming and J lost 2 bases; unmatched junction nucleotides: 7. CDR1 SEHNR and CDR2 FQNEAQ come from the germline V gene (reference sequence). The DNA for the CDR3 is TGTGCCAGCAGCCCACCGGGGACTAGCGGACAAGAGACCCAGTACTTC. This gives the protein CASSPPGTSGQETQYF. The full variable domain, completed using reference TRBV7-9 and TRBJ2-5, is DTGVSQNPRHKITKRGQNVTFRCDPISEHNRLYWYRQTLGQGPEFLTYFQNEAQLEKSRLLSDRFSAERPKGSFSTLEIQRTEQGDSAMYLCASSPPGTSGQETQYFGPGTRLLVL.

The V and J genes are TRBV20-1 and TRBJ2-5; the match to TRBD2 covers 8 bases. V gave up 6 bases and J gave up 1 base; unmatched junction bases: 7. Germline CDR1 is DFQATT and CDR2 is SNEGSKA (reference sequence). This CDR3 has 14 residues. The CDR3 bases are TGCAGTGCCCACATCGGGACTAGCCAAGAGACCCAGTACTTC. Its protein product is CSAHIGTSQETQYF.

The sample holds many counts of this clonotype. The chain employs TRBV7-3 and TRBJ2-2, with 9 nucleotides matching TRBD2. Germline CDR1 SGHTA, CDR2 FQGTGA. V shed 4 bases and J 5 bases; nucleotides not matched to a gene: 11. The CDR3 length is 17 residues. The CDR3 reads CASSSGASGATTGELFF. The CDR3, as DNA: TGTGCCAGCAGCTCGGGAGCTAGCGGGGCTACGACCGGGGAGCTGTTTTTT.

This clonotype was observed at least ten times. The rearrangement links TRBV7-9 to TRBJ2-5; D uncertain. V was trimmed by 5 bases and J by 5 bases, leaving 12 bases between them. The CDR3 loop spans 13 amino acids. Germline V CDR1 and CDR2: SEHNR, FQNEAQ (reference sequence). Here the CDR3 DNA reads TGTGCCAGCAGCCCGAGCTGGAGCGAGACCCAGTACTTC. Encoded protein: CASSPSWSETQYF. Full variable domain (missing parts from reference TRBV7-9 and TRBJ2-5): DTGVSQNPRHKITKRGQNVTFRCDPISEHNRLYWYRQTLGQGPEFLTYFQNEAQLEKSRLLSDRFSAERPKGSFSTLEIQRTEQGDSAMYLCASSPSWSETQYFGPGTRLLVL.

V usage is TRBV7-2 and J usage is TRBJ2-1; D may be TRBD1 or TRBD2 (5 bases each). V was cut by 7 bases and J by 0 bases, with 16 bases left in between. The length of the CDR3 is 16 residues. Germline CDR1 is SGHTA and CDR2 is FQGNSA. Here the CDR3 DNA reads TGTGCCAGCACCCCATTGGGACCGGACTCCTACAATGAGCAGTTCTTC. It is translated as CASTPLGPDSYNEQFF.

Many counts were recorded for this clonotype. The chain employs TRBV12-3 or TRBV12-4 and TRBJ2-7; D is perhaps TRBD1 (7 bases). The CDR3 covers 17 residues. Between the trimmed V and J ends, which lost 6 bases and 2 bases, there was a span of 23 bases. Here the CDR3 DNA reads TGTGCCAGCAGCCAGCAAGTAGGAGGGGGCCTTACCTACGAGCAGTACTTC. It codes for CASSQQVGGGLTYEQYF.

The gene calls are TRBV7-9 and TRBJ2-5; 8 nucleotides line up with TRBD2. Germline trimming cut 3 bases from V and 2 bases from J; bases unmatched to any gene: 5. The germline V gene encodes CDR1 SEHNR and CDR2 FQNEAQ (reference sequence). This CDR3 has 15 amino acids. The CDR3 DNA follows: TGTGCCAGCAGCTTGGCGGGACTAGAGCAAGAGACCCAGTACTTC. This translates into CASSLAGLEQETQYF.

CDR3 loop: CSVEPQGAWDGYTIYF. The CDR3 DNA reads as TGCAGCGTTGAACCCCAGGGGGCGTGGGATGGCTACACCATATATTTT. This chain uses TRBV29-1 with TRBJ1-3; TRBD1 matches at 8 bases. V lost 2 bases to trimming and J lost 8 bases; unmatched junction nucleotides: 14. The CDR3 totals 16 residues. Germline V lookup: CDR1 SQVTM, CDR2 ANQGSEA.

The chain links TRBV11-1 to TRBJ2-7, with 9 nucleotides matching TRBD1. Germline lookup yields CDR1 SGHAT and CDR2 FQDESV (reference sequence). The CDR3 runs 14 residues. Trimming took 5 bases from V and 4 from J; bases not matched to a gene: 6. CDR3: CASSHRDREYEQYF. The CDR3 region has the DNA TGTGCCAGCAGCCACCGGGACAGGGAATACGAGCAGTACTTC. Filled out from reference TRBV11-1 and TRBJ2-7, the complete variable domain reads EAEVAQSPRYKITEKSQAVAFWCDPISGHATLYWYRQILGQGPELLVQFQDESVVDDSQLPKDRFSAERLKGVDSTLKIQPAELGDSAMYLCASSHRDREYEQYFGPGTRLTVT.